The 16 T cell receptor beta chains given below trace back to one sample, sequenced in a study of cytomegalovirus exposure and HLA in healthy donors. PCR employed 60 Vbeta and 13 Jbeta primers. Profiled with immunoSEQ multiplex PCR; TCRdb holds only in-frame clones, not every one. The table includes under 150,000 clones, approximately 79% detected once. Sequenced material: PBMCs. The receptors here all came from a young man in good health and CMV-seronegative.

This clone came up a few times. The chain couples TRBV6-6 to TRBJ1-5, with D perhaps matching TRBD1 (5 bases). The germline V gene has CDR1 MNHNY and CDR2 SVGAGI (reference sequence). The CDR3 is 15 residues long. Trimming pared 2 bases from V and 5 bases from J, leaving 13 bases between. The DNA of the CDR3 is TGTGCCAGCAGTTACCCCCGGGGGAGGGATCAGCCCCAGCATTTT. Translating it yields CASSYPRGRDQPQHF.

V and J are TRBV15 and TRBJ2-1; weak D call: TRBD2 (5 bases). The CDR3 is 15 amino acids. Trimming stripped 5 bases from V and 1 base from J, with 12 bases between. Germline loops: CDR1 LNHNV, CDR2 YYDKDF (reference sequence). CDR3 amino acids: CATSGRTGSYNEQFF. The CDR3 DNA reads TGTGCCACCAGCGGTAGGACTGGATCCTACAATGAGCAGTTCTTC. The full variable domain, in which reference TRBV15 and TRBJ2-1 provide the parts outside the CDR3, is DAMVIQNPRYQVTQFGKPVTLSCSQTLNHNVMYWYQQKSSQAPKLLFHYYDKDFNNEADTPDNFQSRRPNTSFCFLDIRSPGLGDTAMYLCATSGRTGSYNEQFFGPGTRLTVL.

This clone was detected only a few times. The V and J genes are TRBV5-1 and TRBJ1-4; maybe TRBD1 (5 bases). There are 14 residues in the CDR3. Germline V gene sequence: CDR1 SGHRS, CDR2 YFSETQ. The V end was cut by 3 bases, the J end by 8 bases, with 14 bases between. In DNA, the CDR3 is TGCGCCAGCAGCTCCTCAGGGCTCCGCGAAAAACTGTTTTTT. Translating it yields CASSSSGLREKLFF.

This clone was observed once. This chain links TRBV7-9 with TRBJ2-1; D might be TRBD1 (6 bases). V dropped 5 bases and J dropped 9 bases, with 8 bases sitting between them. The germline CDR1 and CDR2 sequences are SEHNR and FQNEAQ (reference sequence). CDR3 length: 11 amino acids. CDR3 nucleotides: TGTGCCAGCAGCCAAGGGGGTGAGCAGTTCTTC. It is translated as CASSQGGEQFF.

The V call is TRBV18, the J call TRBJ1-2, with TRBD1 identical over 9 bases. The length of the CDR3 is 15 residues. Germline CDR1 is KGHSH and CDR2 is LQKENI. V lost 3 bases and J lost 6; bases outside the gene matches: 8. The CDR3 DNA reads as TGTGCCAGCTCACCCTCTACCGGGACAGGGAATGGCTACACCTTC. Residues: CASSPSTGTGNGYTF.

The V and J genes are TRBV11-1 and TRBJ1-1; a weak D match, TRBD1 (5 bases). Trimming took off 0 bases at V and 1 base at J, with 9 bases between the two ends. The V gene's germline CDR1 is SGHAT and CDR2 FQDESV (reference sequence). The CDR3 spans 15 residues. In DNA, the CDR3 is TGTGCCAGCAGCTTAGCGCTCAGGGAGAACACTGAAGCTTTCTTT. This sequence encodes CASSLALRENTEAFF. The full variable domain, in which reference TRBV11-1 and TRBJ1-1 provide the parts outside the CDR3, is EAEVAQSPRYKITEKSQAVAFWCDPISGHATLYWYRQILGQGPELLVQFQDESVVDDSQLPKDRFSAERLKGVDSTLKIQPAELGDSAMYLCASSLALRENTEAFFGQGTRLTVV.

CDR3 in DNA: TGTGCCAGCAGCTCCCGACAGGACACCGGGGAGCTGTTTTTT. Translation gives CASSSRQDTGELFF. V and J are TRBV7-2 and TRBJ2-2; the D gene is possibly TRBD1 (6 bases). Germline lookup yields CDR1 SGHTA and CDR2 FQGNSA. Trimming shortened V by 4 bases and J by 3 bases, and 9 bases separated the two germline ends. CDR3 length equals 14 residues.

The chain carries TRBV6-5 and TRBJ2-1; D remains ambiguous. V was pared by 7 bases and J by 2 bases, with 9 bases between. CDR3 length equals 13 residues. Germline loops: CDR1 MNHEY, CDR2 SVGAGI. CDR3 DNA sequence: TGTGCCAGCACCCTAAGCACCTACAATGAGCAGTTCTTC. Residues: CASTLSTYNEQFF.

V usage is TRBV5-1 and J usage is TRBJ1-2; the match to TRBD1 covers 8 bases. Germline V gives CDR1 SGHRS, CDR2 YFSETQ. Losses at the gene ends were 3 bases for V and 1 base for J; bases not matched to a gene: 5. This CDR3 spans 15 amino acids. CDR3 in amino acids: CASSWTGIYNYGYTF. The CDR3 nucleotides read TGCGCCAGCAGCTGGACAGGGATTTATAACTATGGCTACACCTTC.

J is TRBJ1-5 and V is TRBV25-1, with D possibly being TRBD1 (5 bases). CDR1 is MGHDK, CDR2 SYGVNS, per germline. The CDR3 totals 14 residues. Trimming left V 4 bases short and J 6 bases short, with 13 bases between. The DNA of the CDR3 is TGTGCCAGCAGTGGGTCAGGGTTCAGTCAGCCCCAGCATTTT. Translating gives CASSGSGFSQPQHF.

The J gene is TRBJ1-2, the V gene TRBV2; no clear D. Germline assignment: CDR1 SNHLY and CDR2 FYNNEI. Between the trimmed V and J ends, which lost 6 bases and 2 bases, there was a span of 10 bases. The CDR3 loop spans 13 amino acids. DNA of the CDR3: TGTGCCAGCAGAGACACTCGGAACTATGGCTACACCTTC. Protein sequence: CASRDTRNYGYTF. The entire variable domain, with the rest obtained from reference TRBV2 and TRBJ1-2, is as follows: EPEVTQTPSHQVTQMGQEVILRCVPISNHLYFYWYRQILGQKVEFLVSFYNNEISEKSEIFDDQFSVERPDGSNFTLKIRSTKLEDSAMYFCASRDTRNYGYTFGSGTRLTVV.

The chain has TRBV4-3 and TRBJ1-6; possible D gene TRBD1, 5 bases. Germline lookup yields CDR1 LGHNA and CDR2 YSLEER. Trimming removed 5 bases at V and 5 bases at J, with 16 bases between. The CDR3 covers 16 residues. The CDR3 bases are TGCGCCAGCAGCAAATCCCCCCCAGGGAATAATTCACCCCTCCACTTT. Protein sequence: CASSKSPPGNNSPLHF.

The chain joins TRBV5-1 to TRBJ2-3; 8 nucleotides agree with TRBD1. Per germline, CDR1 SGHRS and CDR2 YFSETQ. The CDR3 covers 16 residues. With 2 bases clipped from V and 3 bases from J, the junction kept 8 bases outside the gene matches. CDR3 sequence reads: CASSFTGGAVTDTQYF. As DNA, the CDR3 is TGCGCCAGCAGCTTTACAGGGGGTGCGGTAACAGATACGCAGTATTTT.

V gene TRBV30 combines with J gene TRBJ2-7, with 8 bases matching TRBD1. Germline assignment: CDR1 GTSNPN and CDR2 SVGIG (reference sequence). CDR3 length: 14 residues. With 3 bases clipped from V and 0 bases from J, the junction kept 4 bases outside the gene matches. The CDR3 DNA sequence: TGTGCCTGGAGAGAGACAGGGGTCTCCTACGAGCAGTACTTC. This codes for CAWRETGVSYEQYF.

This clone was found a few times. This rearrangement joins TRBV5-6 to TRBJ2-2; D remains ambiguous. The CDR3 is 15 residues long. Germline V CDR1 and CDR2: SGHDT, YYEEEE. The V gene lost 7 bases and the J gene lost 2 bases, with 15 bases spanning the gap. CDR3 in amino acids: CASGGVGVNTGELFF. In nucleotides, the CDR3 is TGTGCCAGCGGTGGAGTAGGAGTTAACACCGGGGAGCTGTTTTTT.

The chain employs TRBV7-2 and TRBJ1-4; possibly TRBD1 for D (5 bases). The CDR3 length is 14 residues. Deletions cut 5 bases from V and 8 bases from J, with 15 bases between. CDR1 and CDR2 (germline): SGHTA, FQGNSA. This CDR3 is CASSRNLGGEKLFF. The DNA for the CDR3 is TGTGCCAGCAGCCGCAACCTGGGGGGGGAAAAACTGTTTTTT.